One and the same sample provided the 12 T cell receptor beta chains below, sequenced in a study of blood T cell repertoires in COVID-19. Only in-frame clones appear in the TCRdb table, and some are missing; sequencing was by immunoSEQ multiplex PCR. The sample has approximately 360,000 clones; roughly 86% are singletons. The sample was PBMCs or T cells enriched from blood (not recorded which). Source of these receptors: a man in his forties in a cohort exposed to, infected with or recovered from COVID-19 (not recorded which).

This clone was seen a single time. The chain combines TRBV6-5 with TRBJ2-7, with 9 bases aligning to TRBD1. Per germline, CDR1 MNHEY and CDR2 SVGAGI. The CDR3 totals 14 residues. V was clipped by 7 bases and J by 1 base; unmatched bases: 5. CDR3 sequence (DNA): TGTGCCAGCAAAGCGGGACAGGGTTCCTACGAGCAGTACTTC. Protein sequence: CASKAGQGSYEQYF.

This clone turned up a few times. V gene TRBV3-1 (or the pseudogene TRBV3-2) combines with J gene TRBJ1-5; D is perhaps TRBD1 (5 bases). CDR3 size: 18 residues. Germline-derived CDR1 and CDR2 are LGHDT and YNNKEL (reference sequence). Trimming left V 3 bases short and J 4 bases short, with 22 bases between. The CDR3 sequence: CASSQGQYRQGRNQPQHF. The CDR3 DNA sequence: TGTGCCAGCAGCCAGGGTCAATATCGCCAGGGTAGAAATCAGCCCCAGCATTTT.

The J gene is TRBJ2-1, the V gene TRBV5-5, with TRBD1 matching 8 bases. CDR3 size: 17 residues. Germline assignment: CDR1 SGHKS and CDR2 YYEKEE (reference sequence). V lost 0 bases and J lost 0; bases outside the gene matches: 5. This CDR3 reads CASSLAGTGSSYNEQFF. The CDR3 DNA sequence: TGTGCCAGCAGCTTGGCAGGGACAGGAAGCTCCTACAATGAGCAGTTCTTC.

The chain links TRBV18 to TRBJ2-3, with a weak D call TRBD2 (6 bases). The V end was cut by 0 bases, the J end by 4 bases, with 11 bases between. The CDR3 loop spans 15 amino acids. Germline V gene lookup returns CDR1 KGHSH and CDR2 LQKENI. The CDR3 here is CASSPPAGNPDTQYF. CDR3 bases: TGTGCCAGCTCACCACCGGCGGGGAACCCAGATACGCAGTATTTT.

This chain uses TRBV27 with TRBJ2-7, with 8 bases matching TRBD1. Unmatched junction bases numbered 12, after V lost 5 bases and J lost 0 bases. This CDR3 has 17 amino acids. The germline CDR1 and CDR2 sequences are MNHEY and SMNVEV (reference sequence). CDR3 bases: TGTGCCAGCAGTAGATTAGGGACAGGCGGCTTCTCCTACGAGCAGTACTTC. Its protein product is CASSRLGTGGFSYEQYF.

The chain carries TRBV11-2 and TRBJ1-1; 12 bases line up with TRBD1. This CDR3 is built from 13 residues. Trimming at V came to 2 bases and at J to 9 bases, leaving 1 base not matched to a gene. The germline CDR1 and CDR2 sequences are SGHAT and FQNNGV. The CDR3 sequence: CASSLRDRGQAFF. CDR3 nucleotide sequence: TGTGCCAGCAGCTTAAGGGACAGGGGGCAAGCTTTCTTT.

The chain has TRBV5-4 and TRBJ1-1; a weak D match, TRBD1 (5 bases). Germline V lookup: CDR1 SGHNT, CDR2 YYREEE (reference sequence). The CDR3 contains 13 residues. The V end was cut by 9 bases, the J end by 1 base, with 13 bases between. The CDR3 DNA reads TGTGCCACCCGGGACTTTTCGAACACTGAAGCTTTCTTT. Amino acid sequence: CATRDFSNTEAFF.

This clone came up a few times. V usage is TRBV5-1 and J usage is TRBJ1-1, with a possible D match to TRBD1 (5 bases). Germline lookup yields CDR1 SGHRS and CDR2 YFSETQ. CDR3 length: 15 residues. Trimming took 6 bases from V and 8 from J, leaving 23 bases between them. CDR3 protein: CASNAEEGIRGEAFF. In DNA form, the CDR3 reads TGCGCCAGCAACGCGGAGGAGGGGATACGAGGCGAAGCTTTCTTT.

The genes are TRBV29-1 and TRBJ1-4, with D tentatively TRBD1 (6 bases). Trimming removed 7 bases from V and 2 bases from J, with 14 bases in between. This CDR3 has 14 amino acids. Germline V CDR1 and CDR2: SQVTM, ANQGSEA. Here the CDR3 DNA reads TGCAGCGGTGGTTCAGGGGTCACTAATGAAAAACTGTTTTTT. Its protein product is CSGGSGVTNEKLFF.

The rearrangement links TRBV19 to TRBJ2-2, with no clear D. The V end was cut by 5 bases, the J end by 4 bases, with 5 bases between. The germline gives CDR1 LNHDA, CDR2 SQIVND (reference sequence). This CDR3 contains 12 residues. The CDR3 spells CASSPFTGELFF. DNA for the CDR3: TGTGCCAGTAGTCCCTTCACCGGGGAGCTGTTTTTT. The full variable domain, with the rest looked up from reference TRBV19 and TRBJ2-2, is DGGITQSPKYLFRKEGQNVTLSCEQNLNHDAMYWYRQDPGQGLRLIYYSQIVNDFQKGDIAEGYSVSREKKESFPLTVTSAQKNPTAFYLCASSPFTGELFFGEGSRLTVL.

V is TRBV6-5 and J is TRBJ2-7, with TRBD1 identical over 10 bases. Germline CDR1 and CDR2: MNHEY and SVGAGI. After removal of 10 bases from V and 3 bases from J, the junction contained 6 bases not matched to a gene. The CDR3 is 13 amino acids. The CDR3 DNA is TGTGCCATCGATCGGGACAGGGGCTACGAGCAGTACTTC. Its protein is CAIDRDRGYEQYF.

This sequence joins TRBV2 and TRBJ2-3; maybe TRBD1 (6 bases). V was pared by 6 bases and J by 0 bases, with 13 bases between. The CDR3 loop spans 15 amino acids. Germline V gene data show CDR1 as SNHLY and CDR2 as FYNNEI. As DNA, the CDR3 is TGTGCCAGCAGGATCGGACAGACTAGCACAGATACGCAGTATTTT. Its protein is CASRIGQTSTDTQYF.